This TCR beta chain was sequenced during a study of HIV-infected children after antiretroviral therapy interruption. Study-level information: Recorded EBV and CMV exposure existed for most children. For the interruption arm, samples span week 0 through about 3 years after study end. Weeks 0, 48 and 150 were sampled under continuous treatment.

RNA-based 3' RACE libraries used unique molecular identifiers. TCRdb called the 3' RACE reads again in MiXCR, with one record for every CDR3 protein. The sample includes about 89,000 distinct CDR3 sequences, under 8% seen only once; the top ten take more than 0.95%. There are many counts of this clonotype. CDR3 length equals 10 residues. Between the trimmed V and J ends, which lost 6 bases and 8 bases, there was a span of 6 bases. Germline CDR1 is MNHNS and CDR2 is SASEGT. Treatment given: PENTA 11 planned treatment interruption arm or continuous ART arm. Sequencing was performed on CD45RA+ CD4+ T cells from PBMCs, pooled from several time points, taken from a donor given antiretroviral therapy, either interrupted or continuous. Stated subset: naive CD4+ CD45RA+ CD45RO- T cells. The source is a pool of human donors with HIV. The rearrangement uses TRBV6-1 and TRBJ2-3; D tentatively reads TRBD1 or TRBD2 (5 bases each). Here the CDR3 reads CASSGTTQYF. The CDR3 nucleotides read TGTGCCAGCAGCGGGACTACGCAGTATTTT.